The source of this T cell receptor beta chain is a study of blood T cell repertoires in COVID-19. Study details: There were acute and convalescent COVID-19 samples, and they came from the United States, Italy and Spain.

The CDR3 consists of 13 residues. Study processing details: Scientists estimated how many nucleated cells there were by amplifying reference gene primers. Clones were sequenced by immunoSEQ multiplex PCR, and TCRdb holds only the in-frame ones, with some missing. D and trimming were read from the DNA, whereas the V and J calls and clone size are those reported in that table. The sample has 250,000 to 300,000 clones, roughly 90% seen once. The TCR sequence derives from a woman aged 25 to 39 with COVID-19, enrolled during active disease. Sequences were obtained from peripheral blood. The chain carries TRBV21-1 and TRBJ1-6. TRBV21-1 has pseudogene status. In nucleotides, the CDR3 is TGTGCCAGCAGCATGAGGTGGTATTCACCCCTCCACTTT. This codes for CASSMRWYSPLHF.